This section outlines one T cell receptor (beta chain) sequence together with its context. No antigen is known for it. The data derive from a study of early T cells in non-severe SARS-CoV-2 infection. The overall study: Chains stayed unpaired after sequencing of bulk RNA from unsorted whole blood.

Researchers tagged individual cDNA molecules with unique molecular identifiers. TCRdb independently ran MiXCR on the 5' RACE reads; one entry per CDR3 protein. The sample yields 57,000 or so distinct CDR3 sequences, more than 10% seen once. Findings and limits, study-wide: Comparison of clonotypes with VDJdb favored anti-spike CD8 responses while missing private and CD4 specificities.

The CDR3 has 17 amino acids. The germline V gene encodes CDR1 MNHNY and CDR2 SVGAGI (reference sequence). The junction had 5 bases not matched to a gene; V was cut back by 0 bases and J by 2 bases. The sequence came from an adult who was a healthcare worker with PCR-confirmed SARS-CoV-2 infection or an uninfected control (not recorded which). The donor label of this sample is uncertain. Sequences were derived from whole blood, sampled at baseline. The rearrangement links TRBV6-6 to TRBJ2-4; TRBD1 matches 9 bases. This CDR3 is CASSYSSGTGSKNIQYF. CDR3 DNA: TGTGCCAGCAGTTACTCGAGCGGGACAGGGTCCAAAAACATTCAGTACTTC.